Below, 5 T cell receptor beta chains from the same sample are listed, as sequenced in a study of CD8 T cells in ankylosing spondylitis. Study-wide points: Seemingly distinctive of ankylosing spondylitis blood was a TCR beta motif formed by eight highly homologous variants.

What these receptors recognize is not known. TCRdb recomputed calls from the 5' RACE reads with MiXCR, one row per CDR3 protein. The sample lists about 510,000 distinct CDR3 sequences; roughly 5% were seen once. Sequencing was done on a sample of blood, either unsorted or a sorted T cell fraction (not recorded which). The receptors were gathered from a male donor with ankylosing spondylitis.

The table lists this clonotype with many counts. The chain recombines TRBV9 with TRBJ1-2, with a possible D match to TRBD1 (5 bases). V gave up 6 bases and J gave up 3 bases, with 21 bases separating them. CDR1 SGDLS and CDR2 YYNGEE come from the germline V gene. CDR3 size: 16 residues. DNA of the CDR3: TGTGCCAGCAACAGAGCAACAGGTTCAACCTACTATGGCTACACCTTC. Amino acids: CASNRATGSTYYGYTF.

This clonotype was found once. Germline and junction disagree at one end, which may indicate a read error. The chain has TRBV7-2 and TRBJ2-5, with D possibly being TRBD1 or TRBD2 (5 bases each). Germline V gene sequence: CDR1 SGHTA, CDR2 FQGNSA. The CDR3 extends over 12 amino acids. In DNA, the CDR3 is TGTGCCTCAGAGGGGCGGTCGGAGACCCAGCACTTC. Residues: CASEGRSETQHF.

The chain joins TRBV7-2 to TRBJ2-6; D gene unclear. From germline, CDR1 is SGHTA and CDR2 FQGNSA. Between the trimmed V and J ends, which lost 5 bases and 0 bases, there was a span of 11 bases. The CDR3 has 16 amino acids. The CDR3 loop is CASSQGWNSGANVLTF. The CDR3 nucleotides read TGTGCCAGCAGCCAAGGCTGGAACTCTGGGGCCAACGTCCTGACTTTC.

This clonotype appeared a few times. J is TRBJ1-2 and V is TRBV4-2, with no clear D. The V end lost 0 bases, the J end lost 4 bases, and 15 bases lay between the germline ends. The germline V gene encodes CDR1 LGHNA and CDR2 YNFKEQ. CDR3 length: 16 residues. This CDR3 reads CASSQDQDDYLYGYTF. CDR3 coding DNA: TGTGCCAGCAGCCAAGATCAAGACGACTACCTCTATGGCTACACCTTC.

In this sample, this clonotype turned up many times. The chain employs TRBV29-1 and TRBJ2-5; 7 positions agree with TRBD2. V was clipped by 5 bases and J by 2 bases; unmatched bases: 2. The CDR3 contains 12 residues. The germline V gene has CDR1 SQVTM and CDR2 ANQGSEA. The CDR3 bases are TGCAGCGTTAGCGGGGCTCAAGAGACCCAGTACTTC. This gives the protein CSVSGAQETQYF.